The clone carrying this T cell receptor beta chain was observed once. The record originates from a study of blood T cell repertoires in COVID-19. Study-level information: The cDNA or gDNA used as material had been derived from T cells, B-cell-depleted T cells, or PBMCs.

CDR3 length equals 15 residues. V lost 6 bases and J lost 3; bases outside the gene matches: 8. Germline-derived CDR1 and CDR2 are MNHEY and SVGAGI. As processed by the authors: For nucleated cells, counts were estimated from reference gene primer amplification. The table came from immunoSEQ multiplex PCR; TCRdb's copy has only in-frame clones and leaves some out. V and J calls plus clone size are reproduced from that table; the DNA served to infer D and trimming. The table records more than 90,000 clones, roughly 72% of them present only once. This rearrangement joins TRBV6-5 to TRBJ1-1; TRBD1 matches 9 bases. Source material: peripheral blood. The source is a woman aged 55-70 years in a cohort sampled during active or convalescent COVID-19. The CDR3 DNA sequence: TGTGCCAGCAGGACCCGGGACAGGGTCCACACTGAAGCTTTCTTT. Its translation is CASRTRDRVHTEAFF.